This TCR beta chain was profiled in a study of blood T cell repertoires in COVID-19. Only a few counts were recorded for this clone. Per the original methods: Amplification with reference gene primers provided the estimates of nucleated cell counts. TCRdb keeps only in-frame clones here, not all; method: immunoSEQ multiplex PCR. V, J and clone size were drawn from that table, and D and trimming were deduced from the DNA. The sample shows approximately 180,000 clones, 65% to 90% of them seen only once. In germline, CDR1 is LNHDA, CDR2 SQIVND (reference sequence). The CDR3 consists of 16 residues. Trimming shortened V by 9 bases and J by 2 bases, and 23 bases separated the two germline ends.

The sequenced sample was PBMCs or T cells enriched from blood (not recorded which). The chain employs TRBV19 and TRBJ2-7, with a weak D call TRBD1 (6 bases). The receptor was isolated from a man aged 50 to 60 who had recovered from COVID-19. CDR3 nucleotide sequence: TGTGCCAGCCGACCCGGGACACCAAAATTTCCCTACGAGCAGTACTTC. Its protein is CASRPGTPKFPYEQYF.